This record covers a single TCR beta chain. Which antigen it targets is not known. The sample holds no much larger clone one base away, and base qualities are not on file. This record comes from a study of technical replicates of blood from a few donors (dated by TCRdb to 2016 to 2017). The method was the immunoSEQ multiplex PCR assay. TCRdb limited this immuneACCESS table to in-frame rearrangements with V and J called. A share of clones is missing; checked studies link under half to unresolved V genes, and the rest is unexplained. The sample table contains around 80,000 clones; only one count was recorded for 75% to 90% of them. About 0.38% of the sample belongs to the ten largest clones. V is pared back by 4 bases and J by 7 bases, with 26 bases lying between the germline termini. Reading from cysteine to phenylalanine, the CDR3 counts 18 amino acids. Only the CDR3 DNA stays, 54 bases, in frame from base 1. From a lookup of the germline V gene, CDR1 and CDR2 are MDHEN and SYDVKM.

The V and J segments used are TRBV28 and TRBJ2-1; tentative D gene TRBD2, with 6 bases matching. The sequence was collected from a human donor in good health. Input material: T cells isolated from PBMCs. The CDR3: CASSWGDYLDSTRNEQFF. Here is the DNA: TGTGCCAGCAGTTGGGGGGATTATTTGGACTCGACCAGGAATGAGCAGTTCTTC. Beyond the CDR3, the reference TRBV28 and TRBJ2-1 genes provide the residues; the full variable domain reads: DVKVTQSSRYLVKRTGEKVFLECVQDMDHENMFWYRQDPGLGLRLIYFSYDVKMKEKGDIPEGYSVSREKKERFSLILESASTNQTSMYLCASSWGDYLDSTRNEQFFGPGTRLTVL.